This T cell receptor (beta chain) was identified in a study of blood T cells in healthy people across ages. Study in general: Template switching captured about one barcoded beta molecule per two T cells. Study results and limitations: With donor CMV status unknown, expanded clonotype changes were possibly confounded. Across samples, TCR beta diversity tracked strongly with naive T cell percentage.

This clonotype was counted between two and nine times. The antigen is not known. A second roughly 6 to 11 cycle PCR used barcoded and J-beta primers. All samples yielded 3 million or more CDR3-containing paired-end reads. Via MiXCR, TCRdb re-called the 5' RACE reads, giving one row per CDR3 protein. The sample lists 700,000 to 900,000 distinct CDR3 sequences; approximately 53% were seen once. This clonotype originated in a man aged 80 or over in good health. The specimen was blood.

CDR3 region: CASSYTMGQPQETQYF. Here the CDR3 DNA reads TGTGCCAGCAGCTACACCATGGGACAGCCACAAGAGACCCAGTACTTC. V usage is TRBV7-8 and J usage is TRBJ2-5; 7 bases match TRBD1. Germline V CDR1 and CDR2: SGHVS, FQNEAQ. V lost 4 bases, J lost 2 bases, and 10 bases stayed unmatched. CDR3 length equals 16 residues.